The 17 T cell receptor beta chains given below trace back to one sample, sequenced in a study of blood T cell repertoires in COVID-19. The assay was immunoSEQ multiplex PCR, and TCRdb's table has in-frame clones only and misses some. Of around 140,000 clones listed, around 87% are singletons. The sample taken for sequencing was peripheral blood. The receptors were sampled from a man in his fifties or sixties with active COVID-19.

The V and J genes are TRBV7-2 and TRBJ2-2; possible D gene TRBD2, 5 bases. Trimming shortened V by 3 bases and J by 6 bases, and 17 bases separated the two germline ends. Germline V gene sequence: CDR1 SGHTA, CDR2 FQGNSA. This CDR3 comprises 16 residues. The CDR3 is CASSFSPRRTSGELFF. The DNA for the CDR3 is TGTGCCAGCAGCTTTTCCCCCAGGAGGACCTCCGGGGAGCTGTTTTTT.

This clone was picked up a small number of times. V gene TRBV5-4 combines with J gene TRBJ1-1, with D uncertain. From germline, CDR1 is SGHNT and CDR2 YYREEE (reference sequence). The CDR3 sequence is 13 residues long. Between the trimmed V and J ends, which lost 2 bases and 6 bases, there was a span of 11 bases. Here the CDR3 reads CASSLMNGAEAFF. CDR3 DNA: TGTGCCAGCAGCTTAATGAACGGGGCTGAAGCTTTCTTT.

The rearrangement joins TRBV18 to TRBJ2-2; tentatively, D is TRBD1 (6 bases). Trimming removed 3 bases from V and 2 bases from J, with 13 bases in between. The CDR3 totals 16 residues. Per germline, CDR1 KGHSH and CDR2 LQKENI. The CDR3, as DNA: TGTGCCAGCTCACCCCTTGGGGGCTACAACACCGGGGAGCTGTTTTTT. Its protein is CASSPLGGYNTGELFF.

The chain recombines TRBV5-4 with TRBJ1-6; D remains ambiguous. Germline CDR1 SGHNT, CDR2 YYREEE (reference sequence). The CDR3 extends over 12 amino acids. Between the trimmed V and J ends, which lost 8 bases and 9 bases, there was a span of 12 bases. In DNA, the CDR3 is TGTGCCAGTAGTCTGCCGGGTTCACCCCTCCACTTT. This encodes CASSLPGSPLHF.

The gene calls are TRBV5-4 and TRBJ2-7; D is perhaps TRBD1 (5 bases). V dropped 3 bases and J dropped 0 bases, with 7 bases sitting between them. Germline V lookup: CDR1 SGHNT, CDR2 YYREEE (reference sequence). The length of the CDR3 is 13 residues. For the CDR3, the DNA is TGTGCCAGCAGCTCTCAGGGCTCCTACGAGCAGTACTTC. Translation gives CASSSQGSYEQYF. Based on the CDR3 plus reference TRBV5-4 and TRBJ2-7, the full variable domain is ETGVTQSPTHLIKTRGQQVTLRCSSQSGHNTVSWYQQALGQGPQFIFQYYREEENGRGNFPPRFSGLQFPNYSSELNVNALELDDSALYLCASSSQGSYEQYFGPGTRLTVT.

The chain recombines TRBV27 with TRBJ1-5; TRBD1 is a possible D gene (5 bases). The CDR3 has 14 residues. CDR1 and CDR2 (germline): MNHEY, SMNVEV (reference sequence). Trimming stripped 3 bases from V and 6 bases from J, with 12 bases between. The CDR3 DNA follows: TGTGCCAGCAGTTTCGGAGGGGAAGGTCAGCCCCAGCATTTT. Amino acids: CASSFGGEGQPQHF.

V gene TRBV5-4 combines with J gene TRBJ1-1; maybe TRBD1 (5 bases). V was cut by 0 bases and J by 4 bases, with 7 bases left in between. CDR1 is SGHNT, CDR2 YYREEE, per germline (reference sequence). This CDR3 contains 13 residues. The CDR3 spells CASSLEGFTEAFF. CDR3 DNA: TGTGCCAGCAGCTTGGAGGGGTTCACTGAAGCTTTCTTT.

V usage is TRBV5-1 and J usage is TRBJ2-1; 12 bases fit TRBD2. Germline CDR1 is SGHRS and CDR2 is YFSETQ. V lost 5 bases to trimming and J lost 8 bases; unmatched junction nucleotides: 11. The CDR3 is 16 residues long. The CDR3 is CASSAGTSGRQDEQFF. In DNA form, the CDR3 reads TGCGCCAGCAGTGCCGGGACTAGCGGGCGCCAGGATGAGCAGTTCTTC.

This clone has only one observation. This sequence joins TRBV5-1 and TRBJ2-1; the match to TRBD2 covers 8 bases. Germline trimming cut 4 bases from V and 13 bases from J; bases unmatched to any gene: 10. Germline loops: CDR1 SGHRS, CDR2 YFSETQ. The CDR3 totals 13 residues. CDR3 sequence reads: CASSGRRAGEQFF. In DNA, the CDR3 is TGCGCCAGCAGCGGTCGAAGAGCGGGGGAACAGTTCTTC.

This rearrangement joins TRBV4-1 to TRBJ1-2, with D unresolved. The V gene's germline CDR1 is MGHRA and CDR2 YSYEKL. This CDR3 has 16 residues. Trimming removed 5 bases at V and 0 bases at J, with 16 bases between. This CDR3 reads CASSATRVRANYGYTF. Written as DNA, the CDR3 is TGCGCCAGCAGCGCAACTCGGGTGCGAGCTAACTATGGCTACACCTTC.

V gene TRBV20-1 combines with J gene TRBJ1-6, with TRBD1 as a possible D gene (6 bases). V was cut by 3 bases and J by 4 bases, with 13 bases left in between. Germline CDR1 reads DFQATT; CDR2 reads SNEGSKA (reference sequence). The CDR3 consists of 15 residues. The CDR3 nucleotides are TGCAGTGCTAGTCCCAGGGGAGTTTATAATTCACCCCTCCACTTT. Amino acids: CSASPRGVYNSPLHF.

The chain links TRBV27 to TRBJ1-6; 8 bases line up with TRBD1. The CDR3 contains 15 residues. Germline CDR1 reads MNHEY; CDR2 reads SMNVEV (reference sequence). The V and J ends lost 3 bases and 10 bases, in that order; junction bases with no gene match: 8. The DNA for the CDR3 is TGTGCCAGCAGTTTGGAGACAGGGGCAACCTCACCCCTCCACTTT. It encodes CASSLETGATSPLHF.

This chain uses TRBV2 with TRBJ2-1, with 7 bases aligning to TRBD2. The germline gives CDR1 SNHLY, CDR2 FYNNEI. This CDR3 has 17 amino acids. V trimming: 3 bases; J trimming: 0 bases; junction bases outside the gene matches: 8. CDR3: CASSDSGRGSSYNEQFF. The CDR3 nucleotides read TGTGCCAGCAGTGATAGCGGGCGGGGGAGCTCCTACAATGAGCAGTTCTTC.

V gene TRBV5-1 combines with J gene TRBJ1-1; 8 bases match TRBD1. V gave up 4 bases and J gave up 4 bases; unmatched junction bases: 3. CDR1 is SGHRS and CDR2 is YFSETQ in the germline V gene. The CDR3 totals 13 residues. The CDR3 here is CASSLQGVTEAFF. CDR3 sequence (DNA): TGCGCCAGCAGCCTACAGGGGGTCACTGAAGCTTTCTTT.

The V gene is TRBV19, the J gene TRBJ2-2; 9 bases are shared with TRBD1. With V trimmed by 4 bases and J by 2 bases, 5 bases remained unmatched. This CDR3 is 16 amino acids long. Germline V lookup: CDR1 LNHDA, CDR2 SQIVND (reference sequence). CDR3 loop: CASSKDRGHNTGELFF. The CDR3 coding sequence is TGTGCCAGTAGTAAGGACAGGGGTCACAACACCGGGGAGCTGTTTTTT. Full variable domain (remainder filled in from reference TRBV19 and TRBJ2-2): DGGITQSPKYLFRKEGQNVTLSCEQNLNHDAMYWYRQDPGQGLRLIYYSQIVNDFQKGDIAEGYSVSREKKESFPLTVTSAQKNPTAFYLCASSKDRGHNTGELFFGEGSRLTVL.

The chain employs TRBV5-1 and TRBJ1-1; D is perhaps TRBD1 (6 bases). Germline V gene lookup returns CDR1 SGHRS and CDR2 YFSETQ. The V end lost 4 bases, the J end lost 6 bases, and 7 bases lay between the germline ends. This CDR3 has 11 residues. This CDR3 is CASSEGAEAFF. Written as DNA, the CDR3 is TGCGCCAGCAGCGAGGGGGCTGAAGCTTTCTTT.

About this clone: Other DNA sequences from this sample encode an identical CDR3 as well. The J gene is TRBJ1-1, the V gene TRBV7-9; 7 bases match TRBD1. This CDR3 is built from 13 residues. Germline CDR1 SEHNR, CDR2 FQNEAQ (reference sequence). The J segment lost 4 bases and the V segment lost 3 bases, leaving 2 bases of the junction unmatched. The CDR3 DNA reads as TGTGCCAGCAGCTTTCCAGGGGGCACTGAAGCTTTCTTT. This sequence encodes CASSFPGGTEAFF.